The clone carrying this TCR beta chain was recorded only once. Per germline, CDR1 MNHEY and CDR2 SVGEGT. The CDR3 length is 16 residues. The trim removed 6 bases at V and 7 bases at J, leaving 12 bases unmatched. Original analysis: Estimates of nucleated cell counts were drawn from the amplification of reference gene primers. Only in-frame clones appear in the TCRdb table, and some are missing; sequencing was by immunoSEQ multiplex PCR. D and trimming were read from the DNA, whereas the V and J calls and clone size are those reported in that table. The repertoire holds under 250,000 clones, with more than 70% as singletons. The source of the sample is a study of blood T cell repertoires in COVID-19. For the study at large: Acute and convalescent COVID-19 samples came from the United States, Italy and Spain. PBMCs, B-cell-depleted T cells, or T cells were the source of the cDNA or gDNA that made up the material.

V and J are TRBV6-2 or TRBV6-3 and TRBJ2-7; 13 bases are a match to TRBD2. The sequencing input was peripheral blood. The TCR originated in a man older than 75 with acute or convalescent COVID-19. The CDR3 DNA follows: TGTGCCAGCAGCCGCGCTGGACTAGCGGGGGCCTGGGAGCAGTACTTC. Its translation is CASSRAGLAGAWEQYF.